Below are 24 T cell receptor beta chains sequenced from a single sample in a study of T cell clonotyping in hematopoietic cell transplantation. Only in-frame clones appear in the TCRdb table, and some are missing; sequencing was by immunoSEQ multiplex PCR. The sample has under 7,000 clones; 90% to 95% are singletons. The sample in question was peripheral blood mononuclear cells, obtained 100 days after allogeneic stem cell transplant. The receptor set was obtained from a female patient aged 50 to 60 who had an allogeneic stem cell transplant from an unrelated donor, so T cells may come from the graft donor. Some clones in this sample may be carry-over from other donors' samples.

The genes are TRBV6-1 and TRBJ2-1, with 7 positions matching TRBD2. The CDR3 spans 15 residues. Looked up from germline, CDR1 is MNHNS and CDR2 is SASEGT. The trim removed 5 bases at V and 9 bases at J, leaving 13 bases unmatched. CDR3 loop: CASSPTSGTTTEQFF. As DNA, the CDR3 is TGTGCCAGCAGTCCCACTTCCGGGACTACTACTGAGCAGTTCTTC.

V gene TRBV7-3 combines with J gene TRBJ2-5; TRBD1 agrees at 7 bases. This CDR3 is built from 16 residues. J lost 0 bases, V lost 2 bases, and 6 bases had no gene match. The germline V gene encodes CDR1 SGHTA and CDR2 FQGTGA. CDR3 DNA sequence: TGTGCCAGCAGCTTATCGGGTGACAGGGACCAAGAGACCCAGTACTTC. It yields the protein CASSLSGDRDQETQYF.

The rearrangement uses TRBV6-6 and TRBJ1-5; D perhaps matches TRBD1 (6 bases). The germline V gene has CDR1 MNHNY and CDR2 SVGAGI (reference sequence). Trimming took off 7 bases at V and 9 bases at J, with 19 bases between the two ends. This CDR3 region has 14 residues. DNA for the CDR3: TGTGCCAGCACCAAGGGGGGAGGGATTTCGCCCCAGCATTTT. Protein: CASTKGGGISPQHF.

The V call is TRBV6-1, the J call TRBJ1-2; TRBD1 aligns across 7 bases. Trimming removed 4 bases from V and 3 bases from J; junction bases left unmatched: 2. The CDR3 is 13 amino acids. In germline, CDR1 is MNHNS, CDR2 SASEGT. CDR3 nucleotide sequence: TGTGCCAGCAGTGCGACAGGGTACTATGGCTACACCTTC. This sequence encodes CASSATGYYGYTF.

With respect to this clone: At one end, the junction sequence differs from germline, possibly due to a read error. The V and J genes are TRBV2 and TRBJ2-1; D ambiguous. Per the germline V gene, CDR1 is SNHLY and CDR2 is FYNNEI. There are 16 residues in the CDR3. The CDR3 nucleotides read TGTGCCAGCAGTACAAAGGGCCGGGTCTCCAACAATGAGCAGTTCTTC. Its translation: CASSTKGRVSNNEQFF. Full variable domain (missing parts from reference TRBV2 and TRBJ2-1): EPEVTQTPSHQVTQMGQEVILRCVPISNHLYFYWYRQILGQKVEFLVSFYNNEISEKSEIFDDQFSVERPDGSNFTLKIRSTKLEDSAMYFCASSTKGRVSNNEQFFGPGTRLTVL.

The chain joins TRBV7-3 to TRBJ2-2; 8 bases align to TRBD2. The length of the CDR3 is 16 residues. The V and J ends lost 2 bases and 2 bases, in that order; junction bases with no gene match: 4. Per the germline V gene, CDR1 is SGHTA and CDR2 is FQGTGA. The CDR3 DNA sequence: TGTGCCAGCAGCTTAGGGGCGGGGGGAAACACCGGGGAGCTGTTTTTT. Translating gives CASSLGAGGNTGELFF.

In its sample, this clone was seen once. The rearrangement links TRBV25-1 to TRBJ1-6; D ambiguous. This CDR3 is built from 16 residues. Deletions cut 5 bases from V and 9 bases from J, with 20 bases between. CDR1 is MGHDK, CDR2 SYGVNS, per germline. In DNA form, the CDR3 reads TGTGCCAGCAGTAGCCATGGGTCACCCGGTAGTTCACCCCTCCACTTT. Translated: CASSSHGSPGSSPLHF.

J is TRBJ1-1 and V is TRBV13; D is uncertain. The V and J ends lost 2 bases and 1 base respectively, with 11 bases between them. CDR3 size: 15 residues. CDR1 and CDR2 from the germline V gene are PRHDT and FYEKMQ (reference sequence). CDR3 residues: CASSLIRASNTEAFF. In nucleotides, the CDR3 is TGTGCCAGCAGCTTAATCCGGGCTTCGAACACTGAAGCTTTCTTT.

The rearrangement joins TRBV7-4 to TRBJ2-1, with D unclear. The CDR3 consists of 12 residues. The germline V gene has CDR1 SGHVT and CDR2 SQSDAQ. Trimming left V 4 bases short and J 5 bases short, with 6 bases between. As DNA, the CDR3 is TGTGCCAGCAGCTACGGTAACAATGAGCAGTTCTTC. As protein: CASSYGNNEQFF.

With respect to this clone: The same CDR3 also results from other DNA sequences found in this sample. The J gene is TRBJ2-7, the V gene TRBV5-6; D remains ambiguous. The CDR3 runs 12 residues. Germline V gene sequence: CDR1 SGHDT, CDR2 YYEEEE. The V end was cut by 1 base, the J end by 0 bases, with 2 bases between. CDR3 residues: CASSLSSYEQYF. The CDR3 DNA reads TGTGCCAGCAGCTTGAGCTCCTACGAGCAGTACTTC.

The V call is TRBV19, the J call TRBJ1-2, with no clear D. In germline, CDR1 is LNHDA, CDR2 SQIVND (reference sequence). V was clipped by 5 bases and J by 5 bases, with 6 bases between them. The CDR3 loop spans 11 amino acids. CDR3 region: CASSRGYGYTF. In DNA form, the CDR3 reads TGTGCCAGTAGTCGGGGATATGGCTACACCTTC.

The rearrangement uses TRBV5-1 and TRBJ1-2; 7 nucleotides agree with TRBD1. The CDR3 is 14 residues long. Germline CDR1 is SGHRS and CDR2 is YFSETQ. The V segment lost 0 bases and the J segment 8 bases; nucleotides outside the gene matches: 7. For the CDR3, the DNA is TGCGCCAGCAGCTTGGATTTAGGGGGCTTAGGCTACACCTTC. Protein sequence: CASSLDLGGLGYTF.

The gene calls are TRBV4-2 and TRBJ2-7; 8 bases are a match to TRBD2. This CDR3 contains 15 residues. Germline CDR1 LGHNA, CDR2 YNFKEQ. The junction had 4 bases not matched to a gene; V was cut back by 3 bases and J by 0 bases. CDR3 residues: CASSQNRGGSYEQYF. CDR3 sequence (DNA): TGTGCCAGCAGCCAGAACCGGGGGGGCTCCTACGAGCAGTACTTC.

The chain has TRBV4-1 and TRBJ1-2; 10 nucleotides agree with TRBD1. Trimming cost V 1 base and J 4 bases; bases outside gene matches: 15. Germline CDR1 reads MGHRA; CDR2 reads YSYEKL. The CDR3 contains 19 residues. As DNA, the CDR3 is TGCGCCAGCAGCCAAGCCGGGGCGGGACAGGGGACTTGGATCTATGGCTACACCTTC. It is translated as CASSQAGAGQGTWIYGYTF.

This chain connects TRBV6-6 to TRBJ1-5; D gene ambiguous. V lost 2 bases to trimming and J lost 5 bases, with 10 bases between them. The length of the CDR3 is 14 residues. Looked up from germline, CDR1 is MNHNY and CDR2 is SVGAGI (reference sequence). The CDR3 reads CASSYREGDQPQHF. CDR3 nucleotides: TGTGCCAGCAGTTACCGAGAGGGTGATCAGCCCCAGCATTTT.

The rearrangement links TRBV6-4 to TRBJ1-1; 7 nucleotides agree with TRBD1. J lost 0 bases, V lost 4 bases, and 5 bases had no gene match. This CDR3 is 15 amino acids long. Looked up from germline, CDR1 is MRHNA and CDR2 is SNTAGT. CDR3 region: CASSVGTEMNTEAFF. The CDR3 DNA sequence: TGTGCCAGCAGTGTCGGGACAGAGATGAACACTGAAGCTTTCTTT.

This clone was seen just once. The chain is built from TRBV19 and TRBJ1-3; D is ambiguous. Germline V gene data show CDR1 as LNHDA and CDR2 as SQIVND (reference sequence). This CDR3 has 14 amino acids. With 3 bases removed from V and 0 bases from J, the gap between germline ends came to 6 bases. CDR3 loop: CASSIGSSGNTIYF. DNA of the CDR3: TGTGCCAGTAGTATCGGGAGCTCTGGAAACACCATATATTTT.

This chain links TRBV6-1 with TRBJ2-1; D may be TRBD2 (5 bases). The CDR3 has 15 residues. Germline V CDR1 and CDR2: MNHNS, SASEGT. V dropped 9 bases and J dropped 4 bases, with 19 bases sitting between them. CDR3 bases: TGTGCCAGTCACGAATACGGAACTAGGTACAATGAGCAGTTCTTC. This translates into CASHEYGTRYNEQFF.

V is TRBV6-5 and J is TRBJ2-7; 8 bases agree with TRBD1. V was clipped by 6 bases and J by 7 bases; unmatched bases: 14. This CDR3 region has 15 residues. Germline V gene data show CDR1 as MNHEY and CDR2 as SVGAGI. The CDR3 sequence is CASRPSQGASFEQYF. Here the CDR3 DNA reads TGTGCCAGCAGGCCAAGTCAGGGGGCTTCGTTTGAGCAGTACTTC.

Comment on this clone: A far larger clone is one nucleotide away, so this likely arose from a read error. The same CDR3 also results from other DNA sequences found in this sample. The genes are TRBV5-8 and TRBJ2-7; D call uncertain. Trimming stripped 1 base from V and 0 bases from J, with 2 bases between. The germline CDR1 and CDR2 sequences are SGHTS and YDEGEE. The CDR3 runs to 12 residues. CDR3 sequence: CASSLSSYEQYF. The CDR3 DNA reads TGTGCCAGCAGCTTGTCCTCCTACGAGCAGTACTTC.

This clone came up a few times. The V call is TRBV18, the J call TRBJ1-1; D not resolved. Germline CDR1 KGHSH, CDR2 LQKENI. With 2 bases removed from V and 6 bases from J, the gap between germline ends came to 13 bases. The length of the CDR3 is 14 residues. CDR3 DNA: TGTGCCAGCTCACCATGGGCCCCTGTTCCTGAAGCTTTCTTT. This encodes CASSPWAPVPEAFF.

The table lists this clone with a count of one. The rearrangement uses TRBV6-1 and TRBJ1-5; tentative D call: TRBD1 (6 bases). Trimming removed 3 bases from V and 6 bases from J, with 12 bases in between. The CDR3 sequence is 14 residues long. Germline values: CDR1 MNHNS, CDR2 SASEGT. The CDR3: CASSDGGGGQPQHF. CDR3 sequence (DNA): TGTGCCAGCAGTGACGGGGGGGGCGGTCAGCCCCAGCATTTT.

In its sample, this clone was seen once. The V gene is TRBV11-1, the J gene TRBJ2-7; TRBD2 aligns across 8 bases. CDR1 and CDR2 (germline): SGHAT, FQDESV (reference sequence). After removal of 6 bases from V and 3 bases from J, the junction contained 10 bases not matched to a gene. CDR3 length equals 15 residues. CDR3 DNA sequence: TGTGCCAGCAGACCCCGCGGGGGGACACACTACGAGCAGTACTTC. Its protein product is CASRPRGGTHYEQYF.

A few counts support this clone. The V and J genes are TRBV5-1 and TRBJ2-7, with D tentatively TRBD2 (6 bases). The germline V and J ends were trimmed by 0 bases and 4 bases, with 14 bases remaining between them. This CDR3 region has 15 residues. Germline V gene sequence: CDR1 SGHRS, CDR2 YFSETQ. The DNA for the CDR3 is TGCGCCAGCAGCTTGGGGTGGGACTTCGGGTACGAGCAGTACTTC. Its protein is CASSLGWDFGYEQYF.